A single sample is the source of the 29 T cell receptor beta chains below, sequenced in a study of CXCR3-negative and CXCR3-positive naive CD8 T cells (dated by TCRdb to between 2019 and 2020). On the study overall, not on this receptor specifically: TRB CDR3s from CXCR3-positive naive cells showed higher hydrophobicity (lower Kidera factor 4), lower energy, and higher strength and volume indices than CXCR3-negative naive cells.

Sequencing was carried out with a NextSeq 550. The Human TCR Profiling Kit (MiLaboratory) was used to make UMI-labeled 5' RACE TRB cDNA libraries. TCRdb reprocessed the reads, and each CDR3 protein sequence is entered once, without DNA. The record for this sample contains over 150,000 distinct CDR3 sequences. The ten largest clones represent 0.45% to 0.55% of the sample. Their antigens remain unidentified. The sequenced material came from naive CXCR3+ CD8+ T cells from blood. The intended sense of this specimen's cell subset or site label: CD45RO-CCR7+CD27+CD95- naive CD8+ T cells expressing CXCR3 (TNR3+). These receptors were collected from a human donor in good health. Some clones in this sample may be carry-over from other donors' samples.

This chain connects TRBV7-8 to TRBJ2-4. The germline CDR1 and CDR2 sequences are SGHVS and FQNEAQ. This CDR3 is 16 amino acids long. Here the CDR3 reads CASSLWVPTAKNIQYF. Full variable domain (missing parts from reference TRBV7-8 and TRBJ2-4): GAGVSQSPRYKVAKRGQDVALRCDPISGHVSLFWYQQALGQGPEFLTYFQNEAQLDKSGLPSDRFFAERPEGSVSTLKIQRTQQEDSAVYLCASSLWVPTAKNIQYFGAGTRLSVL.

This chain joins TRBV7-9 and TRBJ2-7; TCRdb's D call, TRBD2, is unchecked because there is no DNA. The CDR3 totals 14 residues. Per the germline V gene, CDR1 is SEHNR and CDR2 is FQNEAQ (reference sequence). The chain's CDR3 is CASSSGEAPYEQYF.

The chain combines TRBV28 with TRBJ1-2. The CDR3 is made up of 14 amino acids. Germline V gives CDR1 MDHEN, CDR2 SYDVKM. CDR3 amino acids: CASSPRIINYGYTF.

The V call is TRBV29-1, the J call TRBJ2-7; TCRdb returns TRBD2, unconfirmable since there is no DNA. From germline, CDR1 is SQVTM and CDR2 ANQGSEA. The CDR3 totals 14 residues. CDR3 protein: CSVEDLEGTYEQYF.

Here the CDR3 reads CASSQNLHPPTDTQYF. The rearrangement links TRBV4-3 to TRBJ2-3; TCRdb lists TRBD1, though no DNA is available to test this call. CDR3 length: 16 amino acids. Germline V gene sequence: CDR1 LGHNA, CDR2 YSLEER.

This chain links TRBV11-2 with TRBJ2-5; with no DNA, the TCRdb D assignment of TRBD1 cannot be verified. CDR3 length: 16 amino acids. Germline CDR1 is SGHAT and CDR2 is FQNNGV. The CDR3 spells CASSRGRDAYQETQYF.

The chain combines TRBV14 with TRBJ2-7; TCRdb gives TRBD1 as the D gene, but with no DNA this cannot be confirmed. Germline CDR1 and CDR2: SGHDN and FVKESK. The CDR3 extends over 16 amino acids. CDR3 in amino acids: CASSQAPPGGLYEQYF.

The gene calls are TRBV10-1 and TRBJ1-1; the TCRdb call, TRBD1, lacks DNA for checking. Germline V gene sequence: CDR1 WNHNN, CDR2 SYGVQD (reference sequence). The CDR3 consists of 17 residues. The CDR3 sequence is CASSESPGVGLNTEAFF.

The chain uses TRBV2 and TRBJ2-1; TCRdb lists TRBD1, though no DNA is available to test this call. This CDR3 contains 14 residues. The germline V gene encodes CDR1 SNHLY and CDR2 FYNNEI. CDR3 loop: CASSARQGRNEQFF.

J is TRBJ1-2 and V is TRBV20-1; the TRBD1 assignment by TCRdb is unverifiable without DNA. The CDR3 is made up of 11 amino acids. Germline CDR1 is DFQATT and CDR2 is SNEGSKA (reference sequence). The CDR3 spells CSARPGTSLLF.

V and J are TRBV19 and TRBJ1-5; lacking DNA, the TRBD1 call made by TCRdb goes unchecked. This CDR3 is built from 18 residues. Germline CDR1 LNHDA, CDR2 SQIVND (reference sequence). The CDR3: CATIEGATGKVGNQPQHF.

The J gene is TRBJ2-1, the V gene TRBV24-1; TCRdb gives TRBD1 as the D gene, but with no DNA this cannot be confirmed. This CDR3 contains 12 residues. Germline V gene data show CDR1 as KGHDR and CDR2 as SFDVKD. CDR3 in amino acids: CATSDLGGEQFF.

The V call is TRBV5-6, the J call TRBJ2-7. CDR1 and CDR2 from the germline V gene are SGHDT and YYEEEE. The length of the CDR3 is 15 residues. CDR3 amino acids: CASSLLTGASYEQYF.

The CDR3 here is CATSTNRGQETQYF. The chain is built from TRBV15 and TRBJ2-5; absent DNA, TCRdb's TRBD1 call cannot be checked. The CDR3 loop spans 14 amino acids. From germline, CDR1 is LNHNV and CDR2 YYDKDF (reference sequence). The variable domain in full, completed from reference TRBV15 and TRBJ2-5, reads DAMVIQNPRYQVTQFGKPVTLSCSQTLNHNVMYWYQQKSSQAPKLLFHYYDKDFNNEADTPDNFQSRRPNTSFCFLDIRSPGLGDTAMYLCATSTNRGQETQYFGPGTRLLVL.

CDR3 protein: CSVEDGRGGTYNEQFF. This chain connects TRBV29-1 to TRBJ2-1; the TCRdb call, TRBD1, lacks DNA for checking. Germline V gene sequence: CDR1 SQVTM, CDR2 ANQGSEA. CDR3 length equals 16 residues.

This chain uses TRBV6-1 with TRBJ2-3. Germline V gene data show CDR1 as MNHNS and CDR2 as SASEGT. The CDR3 is 13 residues long. Here the CDR3 reads CASSEEGSDTQYF.

The V call is TRBV20-1, the J call TRBJ2-3; the D call from TCRdb, TRBD2, cannot be confirmed without DNA. The CDR3 has 16 amino acids. CDR1 DFQATT and CDR2 SNEGSKA come from the germline V gene (reference sequence). The CDR3 loop is CSASLGTSGMRDTQYF.

This chain connects TRBV29-1 to TRBJ2-7; TCRdb designates TRBD2, a call that cannot be tested without DNA. This CDR3 comprises 14 residues. Germline V gene lookup returns CDR1 SQVTM and CDR2 ANQGSEA. This chain's CDR3 is CSVEVRGLNEEQYF.

The gene calls are TRBV24-1 and TRBJ2-1. The CDR3 has 16 residues. Germline CDR1 KGHDR, CDR2 SFDVKD. The CDR3 spells CATSDLSGPSYNEQFF.

The genes are TRBV7-9 and TRBJ2-1; the TCRdb D gene call, TRBD1, has no DNA to confirm it. CDR1 is SEHNR, CDR2 FQNEAQ, per germline (reference sequence). The CDR3 sequence is 17 residues long. This chain's CDR3 is CASSLAFLTASYNEQFF.

The chain recombines TRBV7-9 with TRBJ2-5; TCRdb names TRBD1, which stays unverified in the absence of DNA. The CDR3 is 14 amino acids. Germline V gene lookup returns CDR1 SEHNR and CDR2 FQNEAQ (reference sequence). CDR3 protein: CASSSQGNGETQYF.

The chain joins TRBV19 to TRBJ2-3; TCRdb gives TRBD1 as the D gene, but with no DNA this cannot be confirmed. Germline CDR1 and CDR2: LNHDA and SQIVND (reference sequence). The CDR3 spans 15 residues. The CDR3 spells CASSIGQGYTDTQYF.

The chain carries TRBV5-1 and TRBJ2-7. The CDR3 spans 15 residues. In germline, CDR1 is SGHRS, CDR2 YFSETQ. The CDR3 reads CASTLASRWSYEQYF.

CDR3 sequence reads: CASSRHISGPQSYEQYF. This chain joins TRBV7-9 and TRBJ2-7; lacking DNA, the TRBD2 call made by TCRdb goes unchecked. This CDR3 comprises 17 residues. In germline, CDR1 is SEHNR, CDR2 FQNEAQ (reference sequence).

The chain has TRBV7-9 and TRBJ1-1; TCRdb returns TRBD1, unconfirmable since there is no DNA. The CDR3 spans 15 residues. Germline CDR1 reads SEHNR; CDR2 reads FQNEAQ (reference sequence). The CDR3 protein is CASSTGQGASSEAFF.

V gene TRBV7-6 combines with J gene TRBJ1-6. Germline CDR1 is SGHVS and CDR2 is FNYEAQ. The CDR3 extends over 16 amino acids. CDR3 sequence: CASSLAESSYNSPLHF. Looking up the rest from reference TRBV7-6 and TRBJ1-6 gives the full variable domain: GAGVSQSPRYKVTKRGQDVALRCDPISGHVSLYWYRQALGQGPEFLTYFNYEAQQDKSGLPNDRFSAERPEGSISTLTIQRTEQRDSAMYRCASSLAESSYNSPLHFGNGTRLTVT.

The rearrangement uses TRBV9 and TRBJ2-3; the TCRdb D gene call, TRBD2, has no DNA to confirm it. The CDR3 has 17 amino acids. CDR1 SGDLS and CDR2 YYNGEE come from the germline V gene. Here the CDR3 reads CASSETGTSGVTDTQYF.

The chain joins TRBV4-3 to TRBJ2-7. Germline CDR1 is LGHNA and CDR2 is YSLEER. The CDR3 loop spans 15 amino acids. The CDR3: CASSQDYQDSYEQYF.

Here the CDR3 reads CSASGRLAGYYEQYF. V and J are TRBV20-1 and TRBJ2-7; no DNA is available, so the TRBD2 call from TCRdb remains unchecked. Germline CDR1 DFQATT, CDR2 SNEGSKA (reference sequence). CDR3 length: 15 amino acids.